This T cell receptor (beta chain) was found in a study of cytomegalovirus exposure and HLA in healthy donors. The study's findings and limits: With later analysis, a missense DCLRE1C variant became linked to TCR beta V- and J-gene trimming. Data from an earlier analysis indicated that most TCR beta V segments were productive either about 90% or about 30% of the time. When a later analysis compared HLA-associated TCR beta chains with equally common others, the HLA-associated chains turned out to be more clonally expanded and to have lower generation probabilities. In terms of immune exposure information, only CMV serostatus was available.

The germline CDR1 and CDR2 sequences are LNHDA and SQIVND (reference sequence). There are 15 residues in the CDR3. With 1 base clipped from V and 4 bases from J, the junction kept 5 bases outside the gene matches. In regard to this clone: The antigen is undetermined.

The PCR ran on 60 Vbeta and 13 Jbeta primers. Assay: immunoSEQ multiplex PCR; the TCRdb copy retains only in-frame clones and omits some. The table records around 200,000 clones, 84% of them present only once. This sequence was found in a girl under 10 years old in good health and CMV-seropositive. The chain uses TRBV19 and TRBJ2-7; 9 positions agree with TRBD2. Sequenced sample: PBMCs. CDR3 region: CASSIGAGGRYEQYF. The CDR3 DNA sequence: TGTGCCAGTAGTATAGGAGCGGGAGGTCGGTACGAGCAGTACTTC.